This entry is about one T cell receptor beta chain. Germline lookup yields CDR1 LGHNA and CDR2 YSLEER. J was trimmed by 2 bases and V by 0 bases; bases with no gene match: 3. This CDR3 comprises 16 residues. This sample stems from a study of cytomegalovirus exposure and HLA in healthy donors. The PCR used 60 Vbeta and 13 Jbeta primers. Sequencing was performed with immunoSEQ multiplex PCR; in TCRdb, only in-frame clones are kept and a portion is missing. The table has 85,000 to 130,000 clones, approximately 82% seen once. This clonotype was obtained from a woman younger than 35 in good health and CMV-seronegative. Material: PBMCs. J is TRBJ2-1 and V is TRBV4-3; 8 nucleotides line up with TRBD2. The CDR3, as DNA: TGCGCCAGCAGCCAAGAATACGGGGGGGCCTACAATGAGCAGTTCTTC. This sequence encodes CASSQEYGGAYNEQFF.